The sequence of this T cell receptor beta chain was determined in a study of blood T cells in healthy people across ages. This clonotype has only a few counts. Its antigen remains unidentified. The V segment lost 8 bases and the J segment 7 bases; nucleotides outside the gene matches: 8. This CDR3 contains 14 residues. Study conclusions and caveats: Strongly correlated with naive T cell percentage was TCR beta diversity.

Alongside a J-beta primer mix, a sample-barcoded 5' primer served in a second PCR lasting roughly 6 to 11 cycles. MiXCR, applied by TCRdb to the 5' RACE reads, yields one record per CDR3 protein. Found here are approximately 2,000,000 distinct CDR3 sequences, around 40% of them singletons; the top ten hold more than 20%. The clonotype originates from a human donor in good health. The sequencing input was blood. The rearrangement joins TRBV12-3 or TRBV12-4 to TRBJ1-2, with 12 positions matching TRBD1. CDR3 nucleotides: TGTGCCAGCTTCCGAGGGACAGGGGGCTCTGGCTACACCTTC. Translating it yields CASFRGTGGSGYTF.